These 26 T cell receptor gamma chains originate from one sample sequenced in a study of gamma delta lymphoproliferative disorders and STAT genes. Sequencing used genomic DNA taken from PBMCs of patients and controls. TCRdb repeated clone calling on the multiplex PCR reads with CATT. Of 1,500 to 2,500 gamma-chain clones in the sample, less than 9% are singletons; the top ten hold roughly 63%. The specimen sequenced was blood. Receptors originate from a human donor with gamma-delta T-cell large granular lymphocyte leukemia.

This clone has just a few counts. The gene calls are TRGV11 and TRGJ1 or TRGJ2. Assignment of the J gene here rests on matching the DNA to germline, because TCRdb gives none. TRGV11 is given ORF status, its function remaining uncertain. The CDR3 is 13 amino acids. V dropped 6 bases and J dropped 12; count of bases not matched to a gene: 14. The CDR3 coding sequence is TGTGCCTGCTGGATTCTGGCCCCAGATGGGAAACTCTTT. Protein: CACWILAPDGKLF.

This clone was counted ten times or more. Other DNA sequences from this sample encode an identical CDR3 as well. The genes are TRGV9 and TRGJP. Assignment of the J gene here rests on matching the DNA to germline, because TCRdb gives none. Looked up from germline, CDR1 is GITISATS and CDR2 is ISYDGTV (reference sequence). CDR3 length: 15 amino acids. J was trimmed by 6 bases and V by 4 bases; bases with no gene match: 3. The CDR3 bases are TGTGCCTTGTGGGAATCAGAGTTGGGCAAAAAAATCAAGGTATTT. Translating it yields CALWESELGKKIKVF.

The J gene is TRGJP1, the V gene TRGV10. No J gene is reported in TCRdb; it was inferred here by comparing the DNA with germline. TRGV10 has ORF status, its function being uncertain. This CDR3 has 13 residues. V lost 8 bases and J lost 6; bases outside the gene matches: 7. The CDR3 nucleotides are TGTGCTGCGTGGGATAAACCTGGTTGGTTCAAGATATTT. It is translated as CAAWDKPGWFKIF.

In its sample, this clone is medium-sized. The chain employs TRGV3 and TRGJ1 or TRGJ2. TCRdb leaves out the J gene; it was filled in here by matching the DNA to germline. Germline trimming cut 3 bases from V and 5 bases from J; bases unmatched to any gene: 4. The CDR3 runs 12 residues. CDR1 VTNTFY and CDR2 YDVSTARD come from the germline V gene (reference sequence). The chain's CDR3 is CATWDGHYKKLF. CDR3 DNA: TGTGCCACCTGGGACGGACATTATAAGAAACTCTTT.

This clone was observed a few times. A read error likely explains why the TCRdb protein, taken from a much larger clone, differs from this DNA's translation at residue 11; the protein shown is translated from the DNA. The chain uses TRGV9 and TRGJP. No J segment appears in TCRdb, so it was assigned here by matching the sequence to germline. The CDR3 is made up of 16 amino acids. The germline gives CDR1 GITISATS, CDR2 ISYDGTV (reference sequence). The CDR3: CALWGSRELGTKIKVF. The CDR3 coding sequence is TGTGCCTTGTGGGGATCCAGGGAGTTGGGCACAAAAATCAAGGTATTT.

By share, this clone ranks as large. This rearrangement joins TRGV2 to TRGJP2. Germline matching of the DNA provided the J gene here, since TCRdb leaves it blank. Trimming removed 3 bases from V and 0 bases from J; junction bases left unmatched: 13. From germline, CDR1 is EGSNGY and CDR2 YDSYNSKV. The CDR3 covers 18 residues. CDR3 in amino acids: CATWDQRCRYSSDWIKTF. The CDR3 DNA follows: TGTGCCACCTGGGACCAACGCTGCAGATATAGTAGTGATTGGATCAAGACGTTT.

The J gene was not called, though the V gene is TRGV2. The CDR3 is 11 amino acids. Looked up from germline, CDR1 is EGSNGY and CDR2 is YDSYNSKV. This CDR3 is CATWDGILKLF. CDR3 nucleotides: TGTGCCACCTGGGACGGTATCCTTAAACTCTTT.

By sample share, this clone is medium-sized (0.01 to 0.1%). This rearrangement joins TRGV2 to TRGJP2. TCRdb is silent on the J gene; assignment here came from matching the DNA to germline. The CDR3 length is 14 residues. Germline trimming cut 4 bases from V and 4 bases from J; bases unmatched to any gene: 6. Germline-derived CDR1 and CDR2 are EGSNGY and YDSYNSKV. This chain's CDR3 is CATWEGPSDWIKTF. The CDR3, as DNA: TGTGCCACCTGGGAAGGACCTAGTGATTGGATCAAGACGTTT.

About this clone itself: A much more abundant neighbour one base away suggests this may be a read error. Other DNA sequences in this sample translate to the same CDR3. The chain combines TRGV2 with TRGJP2. Here the J gene was assigned by germline matching of the DNA, as TCRdb has none. With 0 bases clipped from V and 11 bases from J, the junction kept 6 bases outside the gene matches. Germline V lookup: CDR1 EGSNGY, CDR2 YDSYNSKV. The CDR3 extends over 13 amino acids. The CDR3 region has the DNA TGTGCCACCTGGGACGGGCCATGGTGGATCAAGACGTTT. Its translation is CATWDGPWWIKTF.

This clone is classed as medium-sized (0.01 to 0.1%). The chain joins TRGV3 to TRGJ1 or TRGJ2. The J gene, left out of TCRdb, was set here by checking the DNA against germline. Germline CDR1 and CDR2: VTNTFY and YDVSTARD (reference sequence). With V trimmed by 5 bases and J by 0 bases, 1 base remained unmatched. The CDR3 has 12 amino acids. The CDR3 nucleotides read TGTGCCACCTGGGCGAATTATTATAAGAAACTCTTT. This sequence encodes CATWANYYKKLF.

This clone was detected many times. V usage is TRGV8 and J usage is TRGJ1 or TRGJ2. In the absence of a J gene in TCRdb, the DNA was matched to germline to assign it here. Germline V gene data show CDR1 as VENAVY and CDR2 as YDSYNSRV. The V gene end was trimmed by 3 bases and the J gene end by 2 bases; junction bases not matched to a gene: 7. The CDR3 has 14 amino acids. Written as DNA, the CDR3 is TGTGCCACCTGGGATGGGGGGTATTATTATAAGAAACTCTTT. It codes for CATWDGGYYYKKLF.

This clone was seen a few times. V is TRGV10 and J is TRGJ1 or TRGJ2. As TCRdb names no J gene, one was assigned here on the basis of a DNA match to germline. TRGV10 is reported as an ORF; its role is uncertain. CDR3 size: 12 residues. V gave up 8 bases and J gave up 3 bases; unmatched junction bases: 5. The CDR3 DNA reads TGTGCTGCGTGGAACCTTTATTATAAGAAACTCTTT. Encoded protein: CAAWNLYYKKLF.

This clone is a singleton in its sample. The V call is TRGV8, the J call TRGJP1. The J gene is not listed in TCRdb, so it was assigned here from a DNA match to germline. CDR3 length equals 16 residues. The ends lost 0 bases at V and 2 bases at J; junction bases unmatched: 6. The germline gives CDR1 VENAVY, CDR2 YDSYNSRV. CDR3 bases: TGTGCCACCTGGGATAGGCGGCACACCACTGGTTGGTTCAAGATATTT. It codes for CATWDRRHTTGWFKIF.

The chain has TRGV2 and TRGJ1 or TRGJ2. TCRdb records no J gene; here it was assigned by comparing the DNA to germline. The CDR3 totals 13 residues. V shed 1 base, J shed 8 bases, and the junction held 8 bases outside the gene matches. CDR1 EGSNGY and CDR2 YDSYNSKV come from the germline V gene. The CDR3 sequence: CATWDGPTHKKLF. In DNA, the CDR3 is TGTGCCACCTGGGACGGCCCGACTCATAAGAAACTCTTT.

In its sample, this clone is medium-sized. The sample holds other DNA sequences that translate to the same CDR3. This chain links TRGV2 with TRGJ1 or TRGJ2. The J gene was not available in TCRdb and was assigned here by matching the DNA to germline segments. V shed 0 bases and J 7 bases; nucleotides not matched to a gene: 3. The CDR3 sequence is 12 residues long. Germline V CDR1 and CDR2: EGSNGY, YDSYNSKV. This chain's CDR3 is CATWDGLYKKLF. Written as DNA, the CDR3 is TGTGCCACCTGGGACGGGCTATATAAGAAACTCTTT.

In its sample, this clone is medium-sized (0.01 to 0.1%). The chain couples TRGV10 to TRGJ1 or TRGJ2. TCRdb supplies no J gene; here it was assigned by aligning the nucleotide sequence to germline. TRGV10 is an ORF, and what it does is uncertain. The CDR3 is made up of 9 amino acids. J gave up 12 bases and V 10 bases, and 7 bases lay outside the gene matches. CDR3 coding DNA: TGTGCTGCGTTAGGGGGGAAACTCTTT. It codes for CAALGGKLF.

This clone is deemed medium-sized. The chain has TRGV11 and TRGJ1 or TRGJ2. No J gene was available from TCRdb, and it was assigned here by a germline match of the DNA. TRGV11 is an open reading frame whose function is uncertain. The J segment lost 4 bases and the V segment lost 4 bases, leaving 10 bases of the junction unmatched. The CDR3 sequence is 15 residues long. The CDR3 sequence: CACWISRSSYYKKLF. The CDR3 DNA sequence: TGTGCCTGCTGGATTAGTAGATCCTCATATTATAAGAAACTCTTT.

In its sample, this clone was seen a few times. The chain joins TRGV11 to TRGJ1 or TRGJ2. No J segment appears in TCRdb, so it was assigned here by matching the sequence to germline. TRGV11 is an open reading frame, and its role is uncertain. J gave up 2 bases and V 6 bases, and 7 bases lay outside the gene matches. There are 14 residues in the CDR3. CDR3 bases: TGTGCCTGCTGGATTGGACTTGATTATTATAAGAAACTCTTT. Protein sequence: CACWIGLDYYKKLF.

This clone was observed many times. This sequence joins TRGV3 and TRGJ1 or TRGJ2. The J gene, not given by TCRdb, was assigned here from a germline match of the nucleotide sequence. Germline-derived CDR1 and CDR2 are VTNTFY and YDVSTARD (reference sequence). This CDR3 spans 13 amino acids. With 8 bases clipped from V and 2 bases from J, the junction kept 9 bases outside the gene matches. The CDR3 DNA reads as TGTGCCACCTCCTGGAGGGATTATTATAAGAAACTCTTT. The encoded protein is CATSWRDYYKKLF.

In its sample, this clone was seen a few times. Translating the DNA gives a protein that differs from the TCRdb entry at residue 7; the protein shown here is that DNA translation. This chain connects TRGV3 to TRGJ1 or TRGJ2. The J gene, left out of TCRdb, was set here by checking the DNA against germline. After removal of 4 bases from V and 5 bases from J, the junction contained 5 bases not matched to a gene. This CDR3 comprises 12 residues. Per germline, CDR1 VTNTFY and CDR2 YDVSTARD (reference sequence). The CDR3 DNA follows: TGTGCCACCTGGGATTGGGATTATAAGAAACTCTTT. Its protein is CATWDWDYKKLF.

Concerning this clone: The amino acid sequence in TCRdb belongs to a much larger clone and departs from this DNA's translation at residue 14, likely a sequencing read error; the sequence shown is translated from the DNA. The J gene was not called, though the V gene is TRGV10. TRGV10 is an ORF; its function is uncertain. This CDR3 has 15 residues. As DNA, the CDR3 is TGTGCTGCGTGGGCCTATCATACCACTGGTTGGTTCAAGACATTT. Amino acid sequence: CAAWAYHTTGWFKTF.

By its share, this clone is medium-sized. The CDR3 DNA reads as TGTGCCACCTGGGATCAGCGCACGAATTATTATAAGAAACTCTTT. Translation gives CATWDQRTNYYKKLF. The V and J genes are TRGV8 and TRGJ1 or TRGJ2. TCRdb offers no J gene call, so here the DNA was matched to germline to obtain one. Germline V CDR1 and CDR2: VENAVY, YDSYNSRV. V shed 3 bases and J 0 bases; nucleotides not matched to a gene: 8. The CDR3 loop spans 15 amino acids.

This clone is judged medium-sized. The CDR3 bases are TGTGCTGCGTATCCAGTAAGTCGTGATTGGATCAAGACGTTT. Protein sequence: CAAYPVSRDWIKTF. J is TRGJP2 and V is TRGV10. TCRdb is silent on the J gene; assignment here came from matching the DNA to germline. TRGV10 belongs to the ORF category, with a function that is uncertain. The length of the CDR3 is 14 residues. V was pared by 10 bases and J by 6 bases, with 12 bases of the junction left unmatched.

By share, this clone counts as medium-sized. V and J are TRGV11 and TRGJ1 or TRGJ2. Here the J gene was assigned by germline matching of the DNA, as TCRdb has none. TRGV11 is flagged as an ORF with uncertain function. V was pared by 6 bases and J by 7 bases, with 15 bases of the junction left unmatched. The CDR3 is 15 amino acids. CDR3 sequence (DNA): TGTGCCTGCTGGATTGAGGTCCTTGACGGCTATAAGAAACTCTTT. Protein sequence: CACWIEVLDGYKKLF.

This clone rates as medium-sized. The V gene is TRGV8, the J gene TRGJ1 or TRGJ2. TCRdb lists no J gene, so it was determined here by aligning the DNA to germline. Unmatched junction bases numbered 8, after V lost 0 bases and J lost 3 bases. The CDR3 loop spans 15 amino acids. CDR1 is VENAVY and CDR2 is YDSYNSRV in the germline V gene. CDR3 sequence reads: CATWDRPAFYYKKLF. CDR3 in DNA: TGTGCCACCTGGGATAGGCCGGCTTTTTATTATAAGAAACTCTTT.

For this clone: Because the CDR3's place on the DNA is in doubt, the DNA is left out and the CDR3 is given as listed by TCRdb. The CDR3 here is CTTVPAGLGTYYYKKLF. The J gene was not called, though the V gene is TRGV11. TRGV11 is an ORF; its function is uncertain. The CDR3 has 17 residues if both end residues are counted.